The present TCR beta chain was sequenced within a study of T-cell reconstitution after alpha-beta-depleted transplantation in children. Study conclusions and caveats: Surviving thymic progenitors and recipient T cells were the source of high TCRbeta diversity at day 60 in some patients.

Using unique molecular identifiers, the investigators prepared the TCRbeta library. One entry per CDR3 protein, called by TCRdb with MiXCR from the PCR reads. Among roughly 310,000 distinct CDR3 sequences listed, about a quarter were seen once. As concerns this clonotype: Antigen: not known.

Germline lookup yields CDR1 MDHEN and CDR2 SYDVKM. This CDR3 is 15 amino acids long. Trimming took off 1 base at V and 0 bases at J, with 10 bases between the two ends. Sequencing was performed on PBMCs, mostly from graft donor cells, taken 180 days after TCRalphabeta/CD19-depleted stem cell transplant. This clonotype was sampled from a male patient younger than 18 who had a stem cell transplant for acute lymphoblastic leukemia, so the T cells may come from the graft donor. This chain uses TRBV28 with TRBJ2-7; a weak D match, TRBD2 (6 bases). CDR3 sequence reads: CASSLSGSGSYEQYF. The CDR3 coding sequence is TGTGCCAGCAGTTTATCCGGGAGCGGCTCCTACGAGCAGTACTTC.